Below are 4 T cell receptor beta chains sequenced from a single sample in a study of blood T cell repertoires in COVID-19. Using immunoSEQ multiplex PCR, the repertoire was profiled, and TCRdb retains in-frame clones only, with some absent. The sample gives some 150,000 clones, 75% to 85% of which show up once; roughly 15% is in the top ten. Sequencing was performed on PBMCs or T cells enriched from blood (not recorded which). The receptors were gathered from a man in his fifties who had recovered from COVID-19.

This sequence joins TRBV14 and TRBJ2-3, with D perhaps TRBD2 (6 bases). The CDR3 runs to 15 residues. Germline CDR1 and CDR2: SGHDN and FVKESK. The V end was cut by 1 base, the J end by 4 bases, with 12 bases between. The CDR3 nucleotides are TGTGCCAGCAGCCAAGGGGGGGAGATGGCAGATACGCAGTATTTT. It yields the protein CASSQGGEMADTQYF. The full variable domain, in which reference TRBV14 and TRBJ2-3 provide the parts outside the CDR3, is EAGVTQFPSHSVIEKGQTVTLRCDPISGHDNLYWYRRVMGKEIKFLLHFVKESKQDESGMPNNRFLAERTGGTYSTLKVQPAELEDSGVYFCASSQGGEMADTQYFGPGTRLTVL.

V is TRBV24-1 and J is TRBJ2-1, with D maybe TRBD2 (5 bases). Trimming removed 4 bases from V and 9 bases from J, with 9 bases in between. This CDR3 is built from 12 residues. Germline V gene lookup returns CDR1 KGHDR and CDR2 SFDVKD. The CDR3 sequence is CATSDGILEQFF. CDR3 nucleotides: TGTGCCACCAGTGACGGGATCCTTGAGCAGTTCTTC.

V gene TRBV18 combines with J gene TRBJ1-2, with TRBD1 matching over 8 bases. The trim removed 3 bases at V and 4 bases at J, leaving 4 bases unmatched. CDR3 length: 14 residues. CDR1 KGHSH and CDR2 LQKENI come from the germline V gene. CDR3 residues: CASSPGTGSYGYTF. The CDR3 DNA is TGTGCCAGCTCACCCGGGACAGGCTCCTATGGCTACACCTTC.

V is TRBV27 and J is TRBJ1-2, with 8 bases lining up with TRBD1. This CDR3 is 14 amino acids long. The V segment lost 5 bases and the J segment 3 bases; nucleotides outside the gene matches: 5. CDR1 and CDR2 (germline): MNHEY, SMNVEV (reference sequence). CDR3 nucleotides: TGTGCCAGCAGTAAACAGACAGGGGACTATGGCTACACCTTC. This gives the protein CASSKQTGDYGYTF.